This T cell receptor beta chain was documented in a study of blood T cell repertoires in COVID-19 (dated by TCRdb to the early 2020s). For context, the study as a whole: Collaborator samples came from the United States, Italy and Spain and covered acute and convalescent phases of COVID-19. The material from the prospective study consisted of cDNA or gDNA derived from T cells, B-cell-depleted T cells, or PBMCs. Deeply sampled blood TCRbeta repertoires from subjects exposed to, actively infected with, or recovered from COVID-19 were included in the dataset. A freely available public database, intended as a resource for researchers studying the immune response to SARS-CoV-2, is where the repertoires were released. Samples came from the ongoing ImmuneRACE study (first 160 participants) plus 1,254 subjects from 6 global collaborators. Nearly every sample came with metadata listing a de-identified subject ID, COVID-19 status, age in years and sex. HLA class I and class II types, where available, came from metadata supplied by the sample provider rather than from assay-based typing.

Study-wide findings and limitations: How much clinical and demographic metadata was included differed by source and by participant, and the metadata was provided uncurated.

In its sample, this clone was seen once. No cognate antigen has been identified for it. Per-base qualities were not stored, and no clone one base away is much larger. Via the germline V gene (reference sequence), CDR1 is GTSNPN and CDR2 SVGIG. V is pared back by 8 bases and J by 0 bases, with 20 bases lying between the germline termini. From cysteine to phenylalanine, the CDR3 is 17 amino acids long. Only the CDR3 portion is preserved as DNA: 51 bases, with reading frame beginning at the first base. The collaborating institutions used their own protocols to collect whole blood in K2EDTA tubes. For TCRbeta analysis, collaborator samples were shipped as frozen whole blood, as isolated PBMCs, or as DNA extracted from either sample type. TCRbeta CDR3 regions were amplified from genomic DNA by means of the immunoSEQ Assay, a bias-controlled multiplex PCR. In the paper's pipeline: Nucleated cell counts per sample were estimated from amplification of reference gene primers within the assay. To quantify the absolute abundance of each unique TCRbeta CDR3 rearrangement, sequence reads were collapsed and filtered. Productive Simpson clonality was computed per sample as the square root of Simpson's diversity index over productive rearrangements. TCRdb's version of the immuneACCESS table is confined to in-frame rearrangements and falls short of the full clone set. An unresolved V gene accounts for under half of the shortfall where checked; the remainder is of unknown origin. D and trimming come from the DNA, and the V and J calls and clone size come from that table. This sample is represented by about 130,000 clones; around 78% of them were singletons. Jointly, the top ten make up about 10% of the sample.

The sample consisted of peripheral blood. Recombination linked TRBV30 to TRBJ2-6; TRBD2 could be the D gene, as 7 bases match. The TCR sequence derives from a human donor in a cohort sampled during active COVID-19. The sequenced DNA is TGTGCCACCGAACGGGGGGCTGACAGCTCTGGGGCCAACGTCCTGACTTTC. Its translation is CATERGADSSGANVLTF.